This T cell receptor beta chain came from a study of Ad26.COV2.S vaccination and SARS-CoV-2 variants. Study-wide context: Into the muscle, Ad26.COV2.S was dosed once or twice, 56 days apart. Broader study findings: Vaccine and placebo recipients had similar non-spike TCR breadth. It was vaccine recipients, not placebo recipients, who had the higher spike-specific TCR breadth. In vaccinated individuals, spike-specific CD8+ and CD4+ T cell responses reportedly displayed substantial breadth.

Sequencing was performed with immunoSEQ multiplex PCR; in TCRdb, only in-frame clones are kept and a portion is missing. Of 380,000 or so clones listed, 88% are singletons. Turning to this clone: As yet, its antigen is unknown.

Treatment defined: some 20 received Ad26.COV2.S at low or high dose, single or two shots; several received placebo; per-sample allocation not given. Following the first vaccine or placebo injection, samples were taken on day 63. Germline lookup yields CDR1 SGHTS and CDR2 YDEGEE. V dropped 1 base and J dropped 0 bases, with 5 bases sitting between them. The CDR3 spans 13 residues. J is TRBJ2-7 and V is TRBV5-8; D is undetermined. Material: peripheral blood, obtained in a trial of Ad26.COV2.S vaccine versus placebo. The TCR was taken from a person between 18 and 65 years old who received the Ad26.COV2.S COVID-19 vaccine or a placebo. CDR3 loop: CASSLKGSYEQYF. The CDR3 DNA sequence: TGTGCCAGCAGCTTGAAGGGCTCCTACGAGCAGTACTTC.